Sequencing of this TCR beta chain was carried out in a study of T-cell reconstitution after alpha-beta-depleted transplantation in children. For TCRbeta, the library was prepared with unique molecular identifiers. One entry per CDR3 protein results from TCRdb running MiXCR on the PCR reads. The sample records a few hundred thousand distinct CDR3 sequences, roughly a tenth being singletons. Study results and limitations: Several hundred expanded graft clones reportedly were the source of alpha-beta T cells about two months after transplant.

There are a few counts of this clonotype. Its antigen is still unknown. CDR1 DFQATT and CDR2 SNEGSKA come from the germline V gene (reference sequence). This CDR3 region has 12 residues. V lost 1 base to trimming and J lost 3 bases, with 7 bases between them. This TCR was sampled from a boy in the first two years of life with acute myeloid leukemia, due to receive a stem cell transplant. The sequenced sample was PBMCs, obtained before TCRalphabeta/CD19-depleted stem cell transplant. The chain couples TRBV20-1 to TRBJ2-7; no clear D gene. In DNA form, the CDR3 reads TGCAGTGCTAGAGCCCCTATCTACGAGCAGTACTTC. It is translated as CSARAPIYEQYF.